This TCR beta chain was identified during a study of blood T cell repertoires in COVID-19 (dated by TCRdb to about 2020). The study in broad terms: Samples covering the acute and convalescent phases of COVID-19 were provided by collaborators in the United States, Italy and Spain. The repertoires were released in a freely available public database intended as a resource for research on the immune response to SARS-CoV-2. Subjects who had been exposed to COVID-19, were actively infected with it, or had recovered from it provided the deeply sampled blood TCRbeta repertoires that made up the dataset. Where available, HLA class I and class II types were obtained from metadata supplied by the sample provider rather than from assay-based typing. The material from the prospective study consisted of cDNA or gDNA derived from T cells, B-cell-depleted T cells, or PBMCs. Samples were obtained from the ongoing ImmuneRACE study (first 160 participants) and from 950 to 1,500 subjects provided by 6 global collaborators. Nearly every sample came with metadata listing a de-identified subject ID, COVID-19 status, age in years and sex. Broader findings and caveats from the paper: The amount of clinical and demographic metadata varied by source and participant and was provided uncurated.

As for this clone: Which antigen it targets is not known. Base qualities are missing; no much larger clone stands one base away.

Participants in the prospective study were enrolled through a virtual design, were aged about 18 to 100 years, and lived in 20 to 30 United States geographic areas. In the prospective study, cohorts were assigned on the basis of participant-reported clinical history obtained from a screening survey and a study questionnaire. Exposed participants had been in contact, within 2 weeks of entering the study, with a person who had a PCR-confirmed or clinician-diagnosed case of COVID-19. Mobile phlebotomists in the prospective study collected whole blood, serum and a nasopharyngeal or oropharyngeal swab from every participant. Additional blood draws and questionnaires over an approximately two-month period could optionally be provided by prospective study participants. Before DNA extraction, prospective study blood samples were shipped either frozen or at room temperature. Here V drops 3 bases and J drops 9 bases, and the junction holds 9 bases not matched to any gene. The germline V gene provides CDR1 MDHEN and CDR2 SYDVKM. CDR3 length: 14 amino acids, cysteine to phenylalanine. Of all the DNA, just the CDR3 is kept, 42 bases in frame from base 1.

TCRbeta CDR3 regions were amplified from genomic DNA by means of the immunoSEQ Assay, a bias-controlled multiplex PCR. The source study handled its data this way. The number of nucleated cells in each sample was estimated from the amplification of reference gene primers within the assay. Sequence reads were collapsed and filtered to measure the absolute abundance of every unique TCRbeta CDR3 rearrangement. Productive Simpson clonality was computed per sample as the square root of Simpson's diversity index over productive rearrangements. TCRdb obtained this table from immuneACCESS and retained in-frame rearrangements with V and J assigned. These tables miss some clones; where compared with another copy, unresolved V genes account for less than half of the shortfall, and the remainder is unexplained. That table gives V, J and clone size, and the DNA gave D and trimming. This sample has about 350,000 clones in its table, and about 88% of those were observed once. Approximately 1% of the sample lies in the top ten.

The specimen sequenced was PBMCs or T cells enriched from blood (not recorded which). This chain is built from TRBV28 and TRBJ2-7; TRBD1 fits 9 bases in the junction. This TCR was sampled from a woman in her 30s who had been exposed to COVID-19. Read as DNA, the sequence is TGTGCCAGCAGTTTCACCGGGACAGGGTTACGGCAGTACTTC. Translation gives CASSFTGTGLRQYF.